A selection of T cell receptor beta chains follows, all from one sample in a study of T cells after yellow fever vaccination. TCRdb passed the 5' RACE reads through MiXCR, listing each CDR3 protein once. The sample lists approximately 350,000 distinct CDR3 sequences; under 14% were seen once. The sequences come from PBMCs, collected on the day of the first yellow fever vaccination. The receptors derive from a man younger than 35 who received the YFV17D yellow fever vaccine. CDR3s include the opening cysteine and the closing phenylalanine or tryptophan. D genes are given only for firm matches. Clone size is stated in some rows and not others, as once, few, many or a class when expanded.

CDR3	DNA	V	J	D	length	size
CASSPQGASGGPDTQYF	TGTGCCAGCAGCCCCCAAGGGGCTAGCGGGGGACCAGATACGCAGTATTTT	TRBV4-2	TRBJ2-3	TRBD2	17	few
CATALSVSPYNEQFF	TGTGCCACCGCTCTAAGCGTAAGCCCCTACAATGAGCAGTTCTTC	TRBV24-1	TRBJ2-1	.	15	.
CASSQGGGGAWNEQFF	TGTGCCAGCAGCCAAGGGGGCGGGGGGGCCTGGAATGAGCAGTTCTTC	TRBV5-4	TRBJ2-1	TRBD2	16	few
CASSSEQGFGYTF	TGTGCCAGCAGTTCAGAACAGGGTTTTGGCTACACCTTC	TRBV12-3/TRBV12-4	TRBJ1-2	.	13	many
CATSQAEQYF	TGTGCCACCAGTCAAGCAGAGCAGTACTTC	TRBV25-1	TRBJ2-7	.	10	.
CASSQDGTANTEAFF	TGTGCCAGCAGCCAAGACGGGACAGCGAACACTGAAGCTTTCTTT	TRBV4-2	TRBJ1-1	TRBD1	15	many
CSAANPRETSTDTQYF	TGCAGTGCTGCTAACCCCCGCGAAACTAGCACAGATACGCAGTATTTT	TRBV20-1	TRBJ2-3	.	16	few
CSARAGVFNQPQHF	TGCAGTGCTAGGGCAGGGGTGTTCAATCAGCCCCAGCATTTT	TRBV20-1	TRBJ1-5	.	14	few
CASRSGPEGYNEQFF	TGCGCCAGCAGGTCGGGTCCCGAGGGGTACAATGAGCAGTTCTTC	TRBV5-1	TRBJ2-1	.	15	few
CSAGTGTEQYF	TGCAGCGCCGGGACCGGGACCGAGCAGTACTTC	TRBV29-1	TRBJ2-7	.	11	.
CASSLVANPEQYF	TGTGCCAGCAGCTTAGTCGCCAACCCCGAGCAGTACTTC	TRBV7-2	TRBJ2-7	.	13	.
CASSTGGVKNEQFF	TGTGCCAGCAGCACAGGGGGAGTTAAGAATGAGCAGTTCTTC	TRBV7-9	TRBJ2-1	TRBD1	14	.
CSVEDGVYEQYF	TGCAGCGTTGAAGATGGGGTCTACGAGCAGTACTTC	TRBV29-1	TRBJ2-7	.	12	many
CSARGGANVLTF	TGCAGTGCTAGGGGTGGGGCCAACGTCCTGACTTTC	TRBV20-1	TRBJ2-6	.	12	once
CASSSLTGRAQHF	TGTGCCAGCAGCTCGCTGACAGGGAGGGCCCAGCATTTT	TRBV7-8	TRBJ1-5	TRBD1	13	.
CASRKGQQNTEAFF	TGTGCCAGCAGAAAGGGACAACAGAACACTGAAGCTTTCTTT	TRBV11-2	TRBJ1-1	.	14	.
CASSWGVRVGTGELFF	TGTGCCAGCAGTTGGGGCGTGAGGGTCGGGACCGGGGAGCTGTTTTTT	TRBV12-3/TRBV12-4	TRBJ2-2	.	16	many
CASSPTGGANEKLFF	TGCGCCAGCAGCCCTACAGGGGGGGCTAATGAAAAACTGTTTTTT	TRBV4-3	TRBJ1-4	TRBD1	15	few
CATSDFNSDYNEQFF	TGTGCCACCAGTGATTTTAATTCGGACTACAATGAGCAGTTCTTC	TRBV24-1	TRBJ2-1	.	15	.
CASSYGTTGNTIYF	TGTGCCAGCAGCTACGGGACAACGGGAAACACCATATATTTT	TRBV14	TRBJ1-3	.	14	.
CASSQDLGTANTGELFF	TGCGCCAGCAGCCAAGATTTGGGGACAGCCAACACCGGGGAGCTGTTTTTT	TRBV4-3	TRBJ2-2	TRBD1	17	.
CASSLLSGPGTEAFF	TGTGCCAGCAGTTTATTGTCCGGCCCGGGGACTGAAGCTTTCTTT	TRBV12-3/TRBV12-4	TRBJ1-1	.	15	few
CASSLGYGGEDTQYF	TGTGCCAGCAGCTTAGGGTACGGGGGGGAAGATACGCAGTATTTT	TRBV7-2	TRBJ2-3	TRBD2	15	.
CASSLGGAENIQYF	TGCGCCAGCAGCCTCGGGGGCGCAGAAAACATTCAGTACTTC	TRBV5-1	TRBJ2-4	.	14	.
CASSYREGGQETQYF	TGTGCCAGCAGTTACAGGGAGGGGGGCCAAGAGACCCAGTACTTC	TRBV12-3/TRBV12-4	TRBJ2-5	.	15	.
CASNHRQSDTEAFF	TGTGCCAGCAATCATCGACAGTCGGACACTGAAGCTTTCTTT	TRBV21-1	TRBJ1-1	.	14	.
CASSHPSEGTYEQYF	TGCGCCAGCAGCCACCCTAGTGAAGGCACCTACGAGCAGTACTTC	TRBV4-1	TRBJ2-7	.	15	few
CASSLTGQGIYGYTF	TGTGCCAGCAGCTTGACTGGACAGGGTATCTATGGCTACACCTTC	TRBV5-5	TRBJ1-2	TRBD1	15	.
CASSPSQGLALHF	TGTGCCAGCAGCCCCTCACAGGGGTTGGCCCTCCACTTT	TRBV27	TRBJ1-6	TRBD1	13	.
CASSSRLDTGELFF	TGTGCCAGCAGTTCCCGACTAGACACCGGGGAGCTGTTTTTT	TRBV12-3/TRBV12-4	TRBJ2-2	.	14	.
CASSLQGAWVETF	TGTGCCAGCAGCCTACAGGGGGCGTGGGTGGAAACCTTC	TRBV5-8	TRBJ1-2	TRBD1	13	few
CASSYHAGSNTEAFF	TGTGCCAGCAGTTACCATGCAGGGTCAAACACTGAAGCTTTCTTT	TRBV6-5	TRBJ1-1	.	15	.
CASSQGATGELFF	TGTGCCAGCAGCCAAGGGGCGACCGGGGAGCTGTTTTTT	TRBV3-1	TRBJ2-2	.	13	.
CASSLVGAEVVSGYTF	TGTGCCAGCAGCTTAGTGGGGGCCGAGGTTGTATCCGGCTACACCTTC	TRBV7-9	TRBJ1-2	.	16	few
CASSLRDGDEQYF	TGTGCCAGCAGCTTGCGGGACGGGGACGAGCAGTACTTC	TRBV5-4	TRBJ2-7	.	13	.
CASSLQGLSRETQYF	TGCGCCAGCAGCTTACAGGGCCTTAGTAGAGAGACCCAGTACTTC	TRBV5-1	TRBJ2-5	.	15	many
CASSITGGFAGELFF	TGTGCCAGTAGTATCACAGGGGGCTTCGCCGGGGAGCTGTTTTTT	TRBV19	TRBJ2-2	TRBD1	15	few
CSAPGTSGPYHGELFF	TGCAGTGCTCCCGGGACTAGCGGGCCCTATCACGGGGAGCTGTTTTTT	TRBV20-1	TRBJ2-2	TRBD2	16	.
CASRYRQGSSEKLFF	TGTGCCAGCAGATACCGACAGGGATCCTCTGAAAAACTGTTTTTT	TRBV2	TRBJ1-4	TRBD1	15	many
CAWSLTAYEQYF	TGTGCCTGGAGCCTGACAGCCTACGAGCAGTACTTC	TRBV30	TRBJ2-7	.	12	few
CSAENSAGIWNQPQHF	TGCAGTGCCGAGAACTCGGCAGGCATCTGGAATCAGCCCCAGCATTTT	TRBV20-1	TRBJ1-5	.	16	.
CASTSTLAGVGLRGGREQFF	TGCGCCAGCACCTCCACGCTCGCAGGGGTTGGATTGCGCGGGGGGCGTGAGCAGTTCTTC	TRBV5-1	TRBJ2-1	TRBD2	20	.
CASSEYNEQFF	TGTGCCAGCAGTGAATACAATGAGCAGTTCTTC	TRBV2	TRBJ2-1	.	11	many
CSARDTVGETQYF	TGCAGCGCTCGGGACACGGTCGGGGAGACCCAGTACTTC	TRBV29-1	TRBJ2-5	.	13	few
CSAREAGFQPQHF	TGCAGTGCAAGAGAAGCAGGGTTTCAACCCCAGCATTTT	TRBV20-1	TRBJ1-5	.	13	.
CASSRPGQTRSSYNEQFF	TGTGCCAGCAGCCGACCCGGACAGACCAGGAGCTCCTACAATGAGCAGTTCTTC	TRBV11-2	TRBJ2-1	.	18	.
CASSPPSGFGYTF	TGTGCCAGCTCACCACCGTCGGGGTTCGGCTACACCTTC	TRBV18	TRBJ1-2	.	13	many
CASSISSGGPNEQFF	TGTGCCAGTAGTATAAGCTCGGGGGGGCCGAATGAGCAGTTCTTC	TRBV19	TRBJ2-1	TRBD2	15	few
CATSREQAVRETQYF	TGTGCCACCAGCAGAGAGCAGGCGGTGCGAGAGACCCAGTACTTC	TRBV15	TRBJ2-5	.	15	.
CASSLEGYTGELFF	TGTGCCAGCAGTTTGGAGGGTTACACCGGGGAGCTGTTTTTT	TRBV27	TRBJ2-2	.	14	.
CATSIEWVSTDTQYF	TGTGCCACCAGCATTGAGTGGGTTAGCACAGATACGCAGTATTTT	TRBV15	TRBJ2-3	.	15	.
CASSLDLLYYEQYF	TGTGCCAGCAGCTTAGATCTACTATACTACGAGCAGTACTTC	TRBV7-2	TRBJ2-7	.	14	many
CASSLRGALERGYTF	TGTGCCAGCAGCTTGCGGGGGGCGTTGGAACGGGGCTACACCTTC	TRBV5-6	TRBJ1-2	.	15	few
CASSLGDGNSPLHF	TGTGCCAGCAGTTTAGGGGACGGTAATTCACCCCTCCACTTT	TRBV12-3/TRBV12-4	TRBJ1-6	.	14	.